This paragraph covers one T cell receptor (beta chain) sequence. Its antigen is undetermined. The data were obtained in a study of T-cell memory formation after mild COVID-19. The authors produced TCR alpha and TCR beta cDNA libraries with sample barcodes and UMIs by 5'RACE using constant-segment primers. TCRdb recomputed calls from the 5' RACE reads with MiXCR, one row per CDR3 protein. The table includes approximately 250,000 distinct CDR3 sequences, over 15% detected once. The study's findings and limits: Still unconfirmed is whether the second-wave clones peaking on day 37 recognized SARS-CoV-2. Contracting clones, day 15 to 85, had balanced CD4/CD8, and later expanders favored CD4+.

This CDR3 contains 14 residues. Trimming cost V 2 bases and J 1 base, with 8 bases left between them. Germline CDR1 and CDR2: MNHEY and SVGEGT. Sequences were obtained from PBMCs or a T cell subset sorted from them (not recorded which). The TCR originated in a man aged 18 to 29 who had mild COVID-19 (a few samples of this study predate the infection). Cell type and time point are not known. The chain employs TRBV6-2 or TRBV6-3 and TRBJ1-1; tentatively, D is TRBD1 (5 bases). CDR3 sequence: CASSYQGKNTEAFF. The CDR3 nucleotides read TGTGCCAGCAGTTACCAGGGTAAGAACACTGAAGCTTTCTTT.